This entry lists 16 T cell receptor beta chains sequenced from one sample in a study of blood T cell repertoires in COVID-19 (dated by TCRdb to the early 2020s). The library was obtained by the immunoSEQ multiplex PCR assay. TCRdb limited this immuneACCESS table to in-frame rearrangements with V and J called. A share of clones is missing; checked studies link under half to unresolved V genes, and the rest is unexplained. The sample contains 110,000 or so clones, about two thirds of them found a single time. The ten largest clones represent 1.8% of the sample. Sequencing was done on a sample of peripheral blood. Receptors originate from a woman aged 40-49 years with acute or convalescent COVID-19.

This chain uses TRBV6-5 with TRBJ1-3, with 9 bases that match TRBD1. The J segment lost 4 bases and the V segment lost 7 bases, leaving 8 bases of the junction unmatched. The germline CDR1 and CDR2 sequences are MNHEY and SVGAGI. This CDR3 has 15 residues. The CDR3 nucleotides read TGTGCCAGCACTCTGGGACAGGGCGTAGGAAACACCATATATTTT. Protein sequence: CASTLGQGVGNTIYF.

The chain is built from TRBV19 and TRBJ1-2; weak D call: TRBD1 (5 bases). The germline V gene has CDR1 LNHDA and CDR2 SQIVND (reference sequence). The CDR3 spans 16 residues. Trimming shortened V by 6 bases and J by 7 bases, and 24 bases separated the two germline ends. CDR3 protein: CASRALFGTGVSGYTF. In nucleotides, the CDR3 is TGTGCCAGTAGGGCCTTGTTTGGCACGGGGGTGTCTGGCTACACCTTC.

With respect to this clone: Other DNA sequences in this specimen translate into the identical CDR3. The chain employs TRBV28 and TRBJ2-1, with 11 bases matching TRBD2. The CDR3 totals 15 residues. Looked up from germline, CDR1 is MDHEN and CDR2 is SYDVKM. The J segment lost 5 bases and the V segment lost 5 bases, leaving 5 bases of the junction unmatched. The CDR3 nucleotides are TGTGCCAGCAGTCCTAGACTAGCGGGGAACAATGAGCAGTTCTTC. It encodes CASSPRLAGNNEQFF.

The chain employs TRBV5-4 and TRBJ2-5, with a weak D call TRBD2 (5 bases). V lost 4 bases, J lost 1 base, and 17 bases lay in between. CDR1 SGHNT and CDR2 YYREEE come from the germline V gene (reference sequence). The CDR3 contains 16 residues. The DNA for the CDR3 is TGTGCCAGCAGCAGCCCACCCCGGGCGGGCCAAGAGACCCAGTACTTC. This translates into CASSSPPRAGQETQYF.

This clone was seen just once. The V gene is TRBV24-1, the J gene TRBJ1-5; D gene ambiguous. Germline V lookup: CDR1 KGHDR, CDR2 SFDVKD. CDR3 length: 12 residues. Trimming cost V 1 base and J 6 bases, with 3 bases left between them. CDR3 amino acids: CATSDFSQPQHF. The CDR3 region has the DNA TGTGCCACCAGTGATTTCTCTCAGCCCCAGCATTTT.

The chain employs TRBV25-1 and TRBJ1-6, with 8 positions matching TRBD1. The germline gives CDR1 MGHDK, CDR2 SYGVNS. The CDR3 totals 14 residues. With V trimmed by 6 bases and J by 9 bases, 7 bases remained unmatched. In DNA, the CDR3 is TGTGCCAGCAGAAGGACAGGGCAAGGTTCACCCCTCCACTTT. It encodes CASRRTGQGSPLHF.

This chain joins TRBV5-4 and TRBJ1-2; 8 bases agree with TRBD1. CDR1 is SGHNT and CDR2 is YYREEE in the germline V gene (reference sequence). The CDR3 runs to 18 residues. V was pared by 2 bases and J by 4 bases, with 16 bases of the junction left unmatched. CDR3 loop: CASSFGSRGQALGYGYTF. CDR3 in DNA: TGTGCCAGCAGCTTCGGCAGCAGGGGGCAGGCATTAGGCTATGGCTACACCTTC.

This clone was counted a single time. The V and J genes are TRBV5-5 and TRBJ2-7, with D possibly matching TRBD2 (6 bases). The CDR3 runs to 14 residues. Germline loops: CDR1 SGHKS, CDR2 YYEKEE (reference sequence). Trimming cost V 4 bases and J 2 bases, with 13 bases left between them. CDR3 sequence: CASSHYGGPYEQYF. The CDR3 nucleotides are TGTGCCAGCAGCCACTACGGGGGACCCTACGAGCAGTACTTC. Using reference TRBV5-5 and TRBJ2-7 for the parts outside the CDR3, the full variable domain is DAGVTQSPTHLIKTRGQQVTLRCSPISGHKSVSWYQQVLGQGPQFIFQYYEKEERGRGNFPDRFSARQFPNYSSELNVNALLLGDSALYLCASSHYGGPYEQYFGPGTRLTVT.

This clone was detected ten times or more. The chain uses TRBV5-4 and TRBJ2-7; 12 bases match TRBD2. The CDR3 extends over 17 amino acids. The germline CDR1 and CDR2 sequences are SGHNT and YYREEE (reference sequence). The J segment lost 0 bases and the V segment lost 3 bases, leaving 7 bases of the junction unmatched. The CDR3, as DNA: TGTGCCAGCAGCTACACTAGCGGGGGGACAAGCTCCTACGAGCAGTACTTC. Amino acid sequence: CASSYTSGGTSSYEQYF.

Comments on this clone: Other nucleotide sequences from this sample produce the same CDR3. The chain links TRBV24-1 to TRBJ2-1; D might be TRBD2 (5 bases). CDR1 and CDR2 from the germline V gene are KGHDR and SFDVKD. Between the trimmed V and J ends, which lost 1 base and 13 bases, there was a span of 16 bases. This CDR3 has 14 amino acids. CDR3 amino acids: CATSDFLRGTAQFF. The DNA for the CDR3 is TGTGCCACCAGTGATTTTCTCCGGGGAACGGCCCAGTTCTTC.

V and J are TRBV5-1 and TRBJ1-6; D remains unclear. Between the trimmed V and J ends, which lost 0 bases and 0 bases, there was a span of 4 bases. The CDR3 has 15 amino acids. Germline V gives CDR1 SGHRS, CDR2 YFSETQ. This CDR3 is CASSLGGSYNSPLHF. DNA for the CDR3: TGCGCCAGCAGCTTGGGAGGCTCCTATAATTCACCCCTCCACTTT.

This chain links TRBV7-9 with TRBJ2-5; D unclear. Germline V CDR1 and CDR2: SEHNR, FQNEAQ (reference sequence). The CDR3 consists of 13 residues. V gave up 1 base and J gave up 5 bases, with 8 bases separating them. The CDR3 DNA follows: TGTGCCAGCAGCTTAGGGGCCGCGGAGACCCAGTACTTC. Translating it yields CASSLGAAETQYF.

The rearrangement links TRBV6-1 to TRBJ1-5, with D tentatively TRBD1 (5 bases). Trimming took 2 bases from V and 0 from J, leaving 20 bases between them. The CDR3 covers 19 residues. Germline V gives CDR1 MNHNS, CDR2 SASEGT. CDR3 residues: CASSEMKRQQLYSNQPQHF. The CDR3 bases are TGTGCCAGCAGTGAAATGAAGCGACAGCAACTCTATAGCAATCAGCCCCAGCATTTT.

This chain links TRBV28 with TRBJ1-3; D remains ambiguous. Germline CDR1 is MDHEN and CDR2 is SYDVKM. This CDR3 has 15 residues. V was shortened by 7 bases and J by 0 bases, with 13 bases between the two germline ends. CDR3 nucleotides: TGTGCCAGCAACCGGGTCCACCTCTCTGGAAACACCATATATTTT. Protein sequence: CASNRVHLSGNTIYF.

This clone was seen only once. The chain links TRBV30 to TRBJ1-2; TRBD1 agrees at 9 bases. CDR1 is GTSNPN and CDR2 is SVGIG in the germline V gene (reference sequence). The V and J ends lost 8 bases and 5 bases, in that order; junction bases with no gene match: 9. The CDR3 length is 13 residues. DNA of the CDR3: TGTGCCCAAAACCGCGGGACAGGGTATGGCTACACCTTC. Translated, it gives CAQNRGTGYGYTF.

As concerns this clone: This sample also contains other DNA sequences that code for the same CDR3. The gene calls are TRBV2 and TRBJ1-2, with a weak D call TRBD1 (5 bases). V dropped 2 bases and J dropped 3 bases, with 7 bases sitting between them. This CDR3 comprises 13 residues. The germline V gene has CDR1 SNHLY and CDR2 FYNNEI. The CDR3 protein is CASSETRDYGYTF. The CDR3 DNA is TGTGCCAGCAGTGAAACCAGGGACTATGGCTACACCTTC.